This T cell receptor beta chain comes out of a study of blood T cell repertoires in COVID-19. Sequencing was performed with immunoSEQ multiplex PCR; in TCRdb, only in-frame clones are kept and a portion is missing. The sample consists of about 170,000 clones, under 85% of them appearing once. CDR1 is KGHSH, CDR2 LQKENI, per germline. Deletions cut 8 bases from V and 1 base from J, with 12 bases between. CDR3 length: 14 amino acids. The sequencing sample was made of peripheral blood. The sequence was obtained from a man aged 55-75 years who had recovered from COVID-19. The chain joins TRBV18 to TRBJ1-3; D call uncertain. The CDR3 sequence is CASARSESGNTIYF. CDR3 DNA sequence: TGTGCCAGCGCCCGGAGCGAATCTGGAAACACCATATATTTT. Variable domain in full (rest from reference TRBV18 and TRBJ1-3): NAGVMQNPRHLVRRRGQEARLRCSPMKGHSHVYWYRQLPEEGLKFMVYLQKENIIDESGMPKERFSAEFPKEGPSILRIQQVVRGDSAAYFCASARSESGNTIYFGEGSWLTVV.